This T cell receptor (beta chain) emerged from a study of blood T cell repertoires in COVID-19. Study in general: There were acute and convalescent COVID-19 samples, and they came from the United States, Italy and Spain. PBMCs, B-cell-depleted T cells, or T cells were the source of the cDNA or gDNA that made up the material.

The CDR3 has 15 residues. CDR1 and CDR2 (germline): LNHDA, SQIVND (reference sequence). With V trimmed by 4 bases and J by 4 bases, 8 bases remained unmatched. Authors' processing steps: From reference gene primer amplification, estimates of nucleated cell counts were derived. The data were produced by immunoSEQ multiplex PCR, yet TCRdb's version contains in-frame clones alone and is incomplete. From that table come the V and J calls and clone size; the DNA was used to work out D and trimming. The data hold some 260,000 clones, with around 80% observed a single time. The J gene is TRBJ1-2, the V gene TRBV19; 8 nucleotides align to TRBD1. The sample was peripheral blood. The clonotype was recovered from a woman aged 40 to 50 with active or convalescent COVID-19. DNA for the CDR3: TGTGCCAGTAGTAGAGGGCAGGGGGCTGGCTATGGCTACACCTTC. As protein: CASSRGQGAGYGYTF.